The 32 T cell receptor beta chains below come from one sample, sequenced in a study of response to subunit inactivated influenza vaccine. Using its own MiXCR run on the RT-PCR reads, TCRdb lists one record per CDR3 protein. The sample lists approximately 170,000 distinct CDR3 sequences, around 12% seen once, with around 28% in the top ten. These data were also reused for a study on T cells expressing NK-cell markers. Turning to that study: In generating TCR beta cDNA, 5'RACE template switching with UMIs was used.

The sample was CD8+ T cells sorted from PBMCs, taken roughly 12 days after vaccination. All receptors come from a man in his fifties or sixties who received an inactivated influenza vaccine.

CDR3 in amino acids: CASSLDFLAGTYNEQFF. CDR3 in DNA: TGTGCCAGCAGCTTAGACTTCCTAGCGGGGACCTACAATGAGCAGTTCTTC. The rearrangement uses TRBV11-2 and TRBJ2-1; 9 nucleotides line up with TRBD2. V lost 0 bases, J lost 2 bases, and 5 bases stayed unmatched. The CDR3 is 17 residues long. Per the germline V gene, CDR1 is SGHAT and CDR2 is FQNNGV.

The chain joins TRBV12-3 or TRBV12-4 to TRBJ1-2, with 8 bases that match TRBD1. This CDR3 has 13 residues. V lost 3 bases, J lost 7 bases, and 4 bases stayed unmatched. The DNA of the CDR3 is TGTGCCAGCAGTTTCCCGGACAGGGTTGGCTACACCTTC. Its translation: CASSFPDRVGYTF.

Many counts were recorded for this clonotype. The chain joins TRBV7-9 to TRBJ2-1, with D uncertain. V gave up 4 bases and J gave up 0 bases, with 16 bases separating them. Germline CDR1 is SEHNR and CDR2 is FQNEAQ (reference sequence). The length of the CDR3 is 17 residues. In DNA form, the CDR3 reads TGTGCCAGCAGCTCCAACGCCCGATGGGTCTCCTACAATGAGCAGTTCTTC. It specifies CASSSNARWVSYNEQFF.

This clonotype was observed many times. The chain has TRBV10-2 and TRBJ2-7; a weak D match, TRBD1 (6 bases). Germline V gene sequence: CDR1 WSHSY, CDR2 SAAADI. CDR3 length: 12 amino acids. V was shortened by 2 bases and J by 4 bases, with 6 bases between the two germline ends. In DNA form, the CDR3 reads TGCGCCAGCAGTGAGACAGGGTACGAGCAGTACTTC. This gives the protein CASSETGYEQYF.

The table lists this clonotype with a few counts. This chain uses TRBV28 with TRBJ2-1; TRBD1 agrees at 10 bases. This CDR3 region has 17 residues. Germline values: CDR1 MDHEN, CDR2 SYDVKM. V gave up 2 bases and J gave up 2 bases; unmatched junction bases: 6. In DNA, the CDR3 is TGTGCCAGCAGTTTAACTTTCGGGACAGGGGCCTACAATGAGCAGTTCTTC. It codes for CASSLTFGTGAYNEQFF.

V and J are TRBV7-9 and TRBJ2-7; a weak D match, TRBD1 (5 bases). CDR1 and CDR2 (germline): SEHNR, FQNEAQ (reference sequence). The CDR3 covers 15 residues. Trimming pared 5 bases from V and 0 bases from J, leaving 14 bases between. CDR3 DNA: TGTGCCAGCAGCGAGGACATTTCACGCTCCTACGAGCAGTACTTC. It yields the protein CASSEDISRSYEQYF. The whole variable domain, filled in from reference TRBV7-9 and TRBJ2-7, reads DTGVSQNPRHKITKRGQNVTFRCDPISEHNRLYWYRQTLGQGPEFLTYFQNEAQLEKSRLLSDRFSAERPKGSFSTLEIQRTEQGDSAMYLCASSEDISRSYEQYFGPGTRLTVT.

This clonotype was counted a few times. This chain connects TRBV4-2 to TRBJ2-7; D is possibly TRBD1 (6 bases). Per the germline V gene, CDR1 is LGHNA and CDR2 is YNFKEQ. CDR3 length equals 14 residues. V lost 3 bases to trimming and J lost 2 bases, with 11 bases between them. The CDR3 bases are TGTGCCAGCAGCCAGTTTTCAGGGGCCTACGAGCAGTACTTC. This translates into CASSQFSGAYEQYF.

The genes are TRBV28 and TRBJ2-7; 11 nucleotides agree with TRBD2. V was pared by 3 bases and J by 2 bases, with 6 bases of the junction left unmatched. This CDR3 contains 16 residues. The germline V gene encodes CDR1 MDHEN and CDR2 SYDVKM. CDR3 sequence (DNA): TGTGCCAGCAGTTTCTCGACTAGCGGGATTACCTACGAGCAGTACTTC. It is translated as CASSFSTSGITYEQYF.

This clonotype was counted many times. The V call is TRBV5-1, the J call TRBJ1-1; D is possibly TRBD1 (5 bases). Germline V gene data show CDR1 as SGHRS and CDR2 as YFSETQ. V was cut by 2 bases and J by 4 bases, with 12 bases left in between. The CDR3 contains 14 residues. The CDR3 is CASSLNWDGTEAFF. In DNA form, the CDR3 reads TGCGCCAGCAGCTTAAACTGGGACGGCACTGAAGCTTTCTTT.

The chain recombines TRBV11-1 with TRBJ2-3; a possible D gene is TRBD2 (5 bases). The germline V gene has CDR1 SGHAT and CDR2 FQDESV (reference sequence). The CDR3 consists of 16 residues. Trimming cost V 4 bases and J 3 bases, with 17 bases left between them. The CDR3 is CASSYRRGASTDTQYF. The CDR3 region has the DNA TGTGCCAGCAGCTACCGCCGGGGAGCGAGTACAGATACGCAGTATTTT.

There are a few counts of this clonotype. The chain couples TRBV19 to TRBJ1-6, with D unresolved. Germline assignment: CDR1 LNHDA and CDR2 SQIVND (reference sequence). Trimming cost V 3 bases and J 11 bases, with 14 bases left between them. The CDR3 has 14 amino acids. The CDR3 here is CASSIVGGRPPLHF. In DNA, the CDR3 is TGTGCCAGTAGTATCGTTGGAGGGCGGCCACCCCTCCACTTT.

This clonotype was counted a few times. The chain has TRBV28 and TRBJ1-2; D not resolved. Germline CDR1 and CDR2: MDHEN and SYDVKM. V lost 10 bases and J 8 bases, leaving 26 bases between the germline ends. The CDR3 totals 15 residues. In DNA, the CDR3 is TGTGCCACCAACATACGGAATTTTTACAGTTCCGGCTACACCTTC. It is translated as CATNIRNFYSSGYTF.

This chain links TRBV9 with TRBJ2-1; TRBD2 might be the D (6 bases). Trimming removed 3 bases at V and 6 bases at J, with 13 bases between. Germline CDR1 and CDR2: SGDLS and YYNGEE. The CDR3 consists of 14 residues. For the CDR3, the DNA is TGTGCCAGCAGCGAGACCCCGGAGGGCAATGAGCAGTTCTTC. The encoded protein is CASSETPEGNEQFF.

The table lists this clonotype with a few counts. This chain connects TRBV29-1 to TRBJ2-3, with TRBD2 matching 9 bases. The V gene end was trimmed by 0 bases and the J gene end by 0 bases; junction bases not matched to a gene: 13. The CDR3 runs 19 residues. Germline-derived CDR1 and CDR2 are SQVTM and ANQGSEA. CDR3 bases: TGCAGCGTTGAAGATCCGGGCTTAGCGGGAGCGTCTAGCACAGATACGCAGTATTTT. Translating gives CSVEDPGLAGASSTDTQYF.

The chain joins TRBV12-3 or TRBV12-4 to TRBJ2-3; maybe TRBD2 (7 bases). The V end was cut by 4 bases, the J end by 5 bases, with 16 bases between. The CDR3 covers 15 residues. The CDR3 protein is CASSSTGGRGDTQYF. DNA for the CDR3: TGTGCCAGCAGTTCCACGGGGGGCCGGGGAGATACGCAGTATTTT.

This clonotype has a handful of counts. V gene TRBV5-1 combines with J gene TRBJ2-5; 8 bases fit TRBD2. Germline V gene lookup returns CDR1 SGHRS and CDR2 YFSETQ. V shed 4 bases and J 0 bases; nucleotides not matched to a gene: 11. The CDR3 runs 17 residues. Here the CDR3 reads CASSPRRGATYQETQYF. As DNA, the CDR3 is TGCGCCAGCAGCCCCCGGCGGGGGGCTACGTACCAAGAGACCCAGTACTTC.

The chain has TRBV4-1 and TRBJ1-1; 7 nucleotides align to TRBD1. The CDR3 is made up of 16 amino acids. Germline V CDR1 and CDR2: MGHRA, YSYEKL. V trimming: 2 bases; J trimming: 1 base; junction bases outside the gene matches: 7. The chain's CDR3 is CASSQLQGQWNTEAFF. CDR3 sequence (DNA): TGCGCCAGCAGCCAACTTCAGGGACAGTGGAACACTGAAGCTTTCTTT.

This clonotype was recorded a few times. The J gene is TRBJ2-7, the V gene TRBV20-1; D remains ambiguous. The germline V gene has CDR1 DFQATT and CDR2 SNEGSKA (reference sequence). This CDR3 spans 15 amino acids. The V end was cut by 6 bases, the J end by 3 bases, with 21 bases between. The CDR3 nucleotides are TGCAGTGCACAAGGTCCCCTCAGCTACCTCTACGAGCAGTACTTC. Translating it yields CSAQGPLSYLYEQYF.

The V gene is TRBV27, the J gene TRBJ1-4; D is uncertain. Germline lookup yields CDR1 MNHEY and CDR2 SMNVEV (reference sequence). Trimming took 5 bases from V and 3 from J, leaving 10 bases between them. CDR3 length: 14 amino acids. The CDR3 protein is CASSLGFPNEKLFF. CDR3 DNA: TGTGCCAGCAGTCTAGGGTTTCCTAATGAAAAACTGTTTTTT.

The rearrangement joins TRBV6-1 to TRBJ2-5; either TRBD1 or TRBD2 may supply D (5 bases each). The CDR3 totals 14 residues. The V end lost 6 bases, the J end lost 4 bases, and 15 bases lay between the germline ends. Germline CDR1 and CDR2: MNHNS and SASEGT. As DNA, the CDR3 is TGTGCCAGCAGCCAAGGGACCCCCGGAGAGACCCAGTACTTC. Residues: CASSQGTPGETQYF.

This chain links TRBV7-9 with TRBJ2-5, with TRBD1 as a possible D gene (6 bases). With 5 bases removed from V and 4 bases from J, the gap between germline ends came to 17 bases. The germline V gene encodes CDR1 SEHNR and CDR2 FQNEAQ (reference sequence). This CDR3 spans 15 amino acids. The CDR3 DNA reads TGTGCCAGCAGCCCCACGGTGGGGACACGAGAGACCCAGTACTTC. Protein sequence: CASSPTVGTRETQYF. The full variable domain, its missing parts supplied by reference TRBV7-9 and TRBJ2-5, is DTGVSQNPRHKITKRGQNVTFRCDPISEHNRLYWYRQTLGQGPEFLTYFQNEAQLEKSRLLSDRFSAERPKGSFSTLEIQRTEQGDSAMYLCASSPTVGTRETQYFGPGTRLLVL.

This clonotype was counted between two and nine times. This sequence joins TRBV11-2 and TRBJ2-7; either TRBD1 or TRBD2 may supply D (5 bases each). Trimming left V 5 bases short and J 4 bases short, with 21 bases between. The CDR3 runs to 16 residues. Germline values: CDR1 SGHAT, CDR2 FQNNGV. The chain's CDR3 is CASSTLGDGNWYEQYF. The CDR3 DNA reads TGTGCCAGCAGCACCCTGGGGGACGGGAATTGGTACGAGCAGTACTTC. Together with reference TRBV11-2 and TRBJ2-7, the CDR3 gives the full variable domain: EAGVAQSPRYKIIEKRQSVAFWCNPISGHATLYWYQQILGQGPKLLIQFQNNGVVDDSQLPKDRFSAERLKGVDSTLKIQPAKLEDSAVYLCASSTLGDGNWYEQYFGPGTRLTVT.

In this sample, this clonotype turned up a few times. The rearrangement links TRBV29-1 to TRBJ2-1; 7 bases align to TRBD1. V was clipped by 7 bases and J by 5 bases; unmatched bases: 11. Germline V CDR1 and CDR2: SQVTM, ANQGSEA. The CDR3 contains 14 residues. This chain's CDR3 is CSAETGREDNEQFF. In nucleotides, the CDR3 is TGCAGCGCGGAGACAGGGCGAGAGGACAATGAGCAGTTCTTC.

V gene TRBV5-1 combines with J gene TRBJ2-7; 7 nucleotides align to TRBD1. V trimming: 4 bases; J trimming: 3 bases; junction bases outside the gene matches: 7. The germline gives CDR1 SGHRS, CDR2 YFSETQ. The CDR3 has 14 amino acids. The DNA for the CDR3 is TGCGCCAGCAGCCTTAACAGGGGTCGCTACGAGCAGTACTTC. The encoded protein is CASSLNRGRYEQYF.

The V and J genes are TRBV29-1 and TRBJ1-5, with D perhaps TRBD1 (6 bases). Germline CDR1 SQVTM, CDR2 ANQGSEA. The V end was cut by 4 bases, the J end by 5 bases, with 15 bases between. The CDR3 is 14 residues long. The CDR3 region has the DNA TGCAGCGTTGTGGGGGCGGACGGCGATCAGCCCCAGCATTTT. Translated: CSVVGADGDQPQHF. Supplemented by reference TRBV29-1 and TRBJ1-5, the full variable domain reads SAVISQKPSRDICQRGTSLTIQCQVDSQVTMMFWYRQQPGQSLTLIATANQGSEATYESGFVIDKFPISRPNLTFSTLTVSNMSPEDSSIYLCSVVGADGDQPQHFGDGTRLSIL.

This clonotype showed up just a few times. The V call is TRBV7-9, the J call TRBJ2-3, with a weak D call TRBD2 (6 bases). CDR3 size: 17 residues. CDR1 is SEHNR and CDR2 is FQNEAQ in the germline V gene (reference sequence). V was clipped by 1 base and J by 2 bases, with 16 bases between them. The DNA of the CDR3 is TGTGCCAGCAGCTTAGACTACCTAGCGATCACCACAGATACGCAGTATTTT. This translates into CASSLDYLAITTDTQYF.

This chain uses TRBV27 with TRBJ2-1, with 10 bases fitting TRBD2. V lost 3 bases to trimming and J lost 7 bases; unmatched junction nucleotides: 6. Germline assignment: CDR1 MNHEY and CDR2 SMNVEV (reference sequence). The CDR3 is made up of 15 amino acids. The CDR3 region has the DNA TGTGCCAGCAGTTTCGTCCTAGCGGGAGTGAATGAGCAGTTCTTC. Translated, it gives CASSFVLAGVNEQFF.

This rearrangement joins TRBV6-1 to TRBJ2-7; D is unresolved. The CDR3 covers 18 residues. CDR1 is MNHNS, CDR2 SASEGT, per germline. The V end was cut by 3 bases, the J end by 5 bases, with 26 bases between. CDR3 in DNA: TGTGCCAGCAGTGATAGACATTCCTACGTCCTCGTGTCGAACGAGCAGTACTTC. Translating gives CASSDRHSYVLVSNEQYF.

A few counts support this clonotype. This sequence joins TRBV4-1 and TRBJ2-4; 9 nucleotides align to TRBD1. The junction had 5 bases not matched to a gene; V was cut back by 0 bases and J by 8 bases. Germline CDR1 and CDR2: MGHRA and YSYEKL. This CDR3 is built from 15 residues. The CDR3 is CASSQEGTGRDIQYF. CDR3 sequence (DNA): TGCGCCAGCAGCCAAGAAGGGACAGGGAGGGACATTCAGTACTTC.

This clonotype was observed many times. V gene TRBV15 combines with J gene TRBJ2-5, with D possibly being TRBD2 (6 bases). There are 17 residues in the CDR3. In germline, CDR1 is LNHNV, CDR2 YYDKDF (reference sequence). Trimming stripped 0 bases from V and 1 base from J, with 15 bases between. The DNA of the CDR3 is TGTGCCACCAGCAGAGATTACCCCCTAGCGACCCAAGAGACCCAGTACTTC. Translated, it gives CATSRDYPLATQETQYF.

CDR3 in amino acids: CASSFGISTDHGYTF. The CDR3 bases are TGTGCCAGCAGTTTTGGGATTTCTACGGATCATGGCTACACCTTC. The rearrangement joins TRBV6-2 or TRBV6-3 to TRBJ1-2; D uncertain. The CDR3 is 15 residues long. Germline CDR1 MNHEY, CDR2 SVGEGT. Trimming pared 4 bases from V and 6 bases from J, leaving 18 bases between.

This clonotype was counted a few times. The chain combines TRBV7-3 with TRBJ2-1; weak D call: TRBD2 (5 bases). Germline V gene lookup returns CDR1 SGHTA and CDR2 FQGTGA. V gave up 5 bases and J gave up 8 bases, with 16 bases separating them. The CDR3 runs to 14 residues. As DNA, the CDR3 is TGTGCCAGCAGCCCCGACCCTGGGGAGTATGAGCAGTTCTTC. Translated: CASSPDPGEYEQFF.